The TCR beta chain under discussion was sequenced for a study of control samples from healthy donors and cancer patients. The table came from immunoSEQ multiplex PCR; TCRdb's copy has only in-frame clones and leaves some out. The top ten hold over 4% of the sample, which has roughly 180,000 clones, 80% to 95% seen once. The CDR3 runs to 15 residues. J lost 4 bases, V lost 5 bases, and 5 bases had no gene match. CDR1 is LNHDA and CDR2 is SQIVND in the germline V gene (reference sequence). The gene calls are TRBV19 and TRBJ1-5; 10 bases are a match to TRBD1. The sequencing input was blood. This TCR came from a woman aged 60-75 years in good health. The CDR3 sequence is CASSWDRGGNQPQHF. The CDR3 region has the DNA TGTGCCAGTAGTTGGGACAGGGGAGGAAATCAGCCCCAGCATTTT.